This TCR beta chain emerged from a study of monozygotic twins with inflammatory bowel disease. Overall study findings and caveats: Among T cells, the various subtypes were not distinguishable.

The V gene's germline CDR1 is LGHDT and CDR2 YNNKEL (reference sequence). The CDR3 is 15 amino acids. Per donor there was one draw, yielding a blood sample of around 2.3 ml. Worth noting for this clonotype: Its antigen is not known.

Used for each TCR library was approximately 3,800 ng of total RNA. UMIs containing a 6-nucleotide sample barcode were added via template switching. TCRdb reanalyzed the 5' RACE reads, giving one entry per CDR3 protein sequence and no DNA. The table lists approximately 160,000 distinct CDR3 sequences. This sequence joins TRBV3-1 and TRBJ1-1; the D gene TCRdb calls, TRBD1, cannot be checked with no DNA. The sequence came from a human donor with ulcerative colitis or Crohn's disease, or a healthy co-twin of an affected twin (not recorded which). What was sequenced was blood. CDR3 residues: CASSDTGKQGAEAFF. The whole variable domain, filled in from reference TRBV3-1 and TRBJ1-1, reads DTAVSQTPKYLVTQMGNDKSIKCEQNLGHDTMYWYKQDSKKFLKIMFSYNNKELIINETVPNRFSPKSPDKAHLNLHINSLELGDSAVYFCASSDTGKQGAEAFFGQGTRLTVV.